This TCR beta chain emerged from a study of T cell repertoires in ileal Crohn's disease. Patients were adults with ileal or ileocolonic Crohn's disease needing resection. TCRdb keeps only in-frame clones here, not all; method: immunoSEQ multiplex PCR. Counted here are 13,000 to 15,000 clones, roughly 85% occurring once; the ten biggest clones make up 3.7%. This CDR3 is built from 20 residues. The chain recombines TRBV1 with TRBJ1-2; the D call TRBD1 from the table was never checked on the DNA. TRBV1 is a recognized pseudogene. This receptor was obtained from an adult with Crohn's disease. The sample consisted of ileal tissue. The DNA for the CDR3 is TGCACCAGCAGCCACCTCCTTCGAGGACAGGGGGCATCTTTTAACTATGGCTACACCTTC. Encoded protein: CTSSHLLRGQGASFNYGYTF.